The 6 T cell receptor beta chains reported below all come from one sample, sequenced in a study of blood T cell repertoires in COVID-19. The method was immunoSEQ multiplex PCR; TCRdb's version includes in-frame clones alone and lacks a portion of them. The sample holds around 290,000 clones, over 75% seen once. The sequencing sample was made of peripheral blood. These TCRs come from a woman aged 50 to 60 who had recovered from COVID-19.

J is TRBJ2-1 and V is TRBV7-9; 9 positions agree with TRBD2. This CDR3 is 15 amino acids long. Germline CDR1 is SEHNR and CDR2 is FQNEAQ (reference sequence). The V segment lost 1 base and the J segment 4 bases; nucleotides outside the gene matches: 2. CDR3 sequence: CASSLGTSGYNEQFF. DNA for the CDR3: TGTGCCAGCAGCTTAGGTACTAGCGGGTACAATGAGCAGTTCTTC.

The chain is built from TRBV6-5 and TRBJ1-5; tentative D call: TRBD1 (6 bases). This CDR3 region has 15 residues. Germline CDR1 reads MNHEY; CDR2 reads SVGAGI. The V gene lost 8 bases and the J gene lost 1 base, with 15 bases spanning the gap. DNA of the CDR3: TGTGCCAGCGGGGTGGGGGGGGGCAGCAATCAGCCCCAGCATTTT. Translation: CASGVGGGSNQPQHF.

In nucleotides, the CDR3 is TGCGCCAGCAGGTCACAGGGAGAGGAGACCCAGTACTTC. It specifies CASRSQGEETQYF. The V gene is TRBV5-1, the J gene TRBJ2-5; D might be TRBD1 (6 bases). Germline CDR1 is SGHRS and CDR2 is YFSETQ. V was clipped by 5 bases and J by 5 bases, with 13 bases between them. CDR3 length equals 13 residues.

The sample holds a few counts of this clone. The chain couples TRBV6-9 to TRBJ2-7; D perhaps matches TRBD2 (7 bases). This CDR3 is 14 amino acids long. Germline V CDR1 and CDR2: MNHGY, SVAAGI. The ends were cut back, 2 bases at V and 4 bases at J, with 12 bases in the middle. The CDR3 sequence: CASSYGGAEYEQYF. The CDR3 region has the DNA TGTGCCAGCAGTTATGGGGGGGCAGAGTACGAGCAGTACTTC.

This sequence joins TRBV28 and TRBJ2-2; TRBD1 matches at 8 bases. Per germline, CDR1 MDHEN and CDR2 SYDVKM. The CDR3 extends over 16 amino acids. V shed 5 bases and J 6 bases; nucleotides not matched to a gene: 11. The DNA for the CDR3 is TGTGCCAGCAGTAGAAGGACAGGGATATCGTCCGGGGAGCTGTTTTTT. Translating it yields CASSRRTGISSGELFF. The variable domain in full, with the rest retrieved from reference TRBV28 and TRBJ2-2, is DVKVTQSSRYLVKRTGEKVFLECVQDMDHENMFWYRQDPGLGLRLIYFSYDVKMKEKGDIPEGYSVSREKKERFSLILESASTNQTSMYLCASSRRTGISSGELFFGEGSRLTVL.

The rearrangement links TRBV6-2 or TRBV6-3 to TRBJ2-1; D is possibly TRBD2 (5 bases). Germline CDR1 is MNHEY and CDR2 is SVGEGT. The CDR3 covers 15 residues. Trimming pared 2 bases from V and 0 bases from J, leaving 8 bases between. The CDR3 DNA sequence: TGTGCCAGCAGTTACAGGGAGAGCTCCTACAATGAGCAGTTCTTC. Protein: CASSYRESSYNEQFF.